This T cell receptor (beta chain) was recovered during a study of blood T cell repertoires in COVID-19. About the study: T cells, B-cell-depleted T cells, or PBMCs supplied cDNA or gDNA.

TCRdb's copy holds only in-frame clones and misses some; the assay was immunoSEQ multiplex PCR. The sample has about 200,000 clones; about 91% are singletons. There are 16 residues in the CDR3. Germline V gives CDR1 SGHRS, CDR2 YFSETQ. Trimming removed 0 bases at V and 4 bases at J, with 15 bases between. The sequencing input was peripheral blood. V and J are TRBV5-1 and TRBJ2-3, with a tentative D call TRBD2 (5 bases). This TCR came from a woman between 40 and 55 years old with acute or convalescent COVID-19. The CDR3 coding sequence is TGCGCCAGCAGCTTGGGCCCGGGGAGATATGCAGATACGCAGTATTTT. It encodes CASSLGPGRYADTQYF.